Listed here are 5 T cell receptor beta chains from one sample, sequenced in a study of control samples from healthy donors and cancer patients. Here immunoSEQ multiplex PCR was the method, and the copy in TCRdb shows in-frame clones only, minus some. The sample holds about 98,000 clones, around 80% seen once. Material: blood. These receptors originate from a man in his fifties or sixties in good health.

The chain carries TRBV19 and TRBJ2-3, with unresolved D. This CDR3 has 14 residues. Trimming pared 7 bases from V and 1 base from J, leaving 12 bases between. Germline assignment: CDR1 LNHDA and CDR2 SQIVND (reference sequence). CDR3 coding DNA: TGTGCCAGTAACATCGAGAGCGGCACAGATACGCAGTATTTT. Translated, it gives CASNIESGTDTQYF. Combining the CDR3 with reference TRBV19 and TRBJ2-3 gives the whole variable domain DGGITQSPKYLFRKEGQNVTLSCEQNLNHDAMYWYRQDPGQGLRLIYYSQIVNDFQKGDIAEGYSVSREKKESFPLTVTSAQKNPTAFYLCASNIESGTDTQYFGPGTRLTVL.

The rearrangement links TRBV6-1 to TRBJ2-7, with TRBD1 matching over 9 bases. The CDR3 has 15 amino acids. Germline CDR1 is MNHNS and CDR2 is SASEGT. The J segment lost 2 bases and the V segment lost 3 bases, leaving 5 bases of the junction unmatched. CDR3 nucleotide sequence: TGTGCCAGCAGTGAGGGACAGGGATTTCCCTACGAGCAGTACTTC. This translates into CASSEGQGFPYEQYF.

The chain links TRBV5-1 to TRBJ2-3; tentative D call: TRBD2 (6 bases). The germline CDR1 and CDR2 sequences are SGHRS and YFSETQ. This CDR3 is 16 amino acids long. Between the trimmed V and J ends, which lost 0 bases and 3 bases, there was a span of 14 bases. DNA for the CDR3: TGCGCCAGCAGCTTGGTGGGAGGTGACTCAACAGATACGCAGTATTTT. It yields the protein CASSLVGGDSTDTQYF. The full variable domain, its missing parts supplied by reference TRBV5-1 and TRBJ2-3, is KAGVTQTPRYLIKTRGQQVTLSCSPISGHRSVSWYQQTPGQGLQFLFEYFSETQRNKGNFPGRFSGRQFSNSRSEMNVSTLELGDSALYLCASSLVGGDSTDTQYFGPGTRLTVL.

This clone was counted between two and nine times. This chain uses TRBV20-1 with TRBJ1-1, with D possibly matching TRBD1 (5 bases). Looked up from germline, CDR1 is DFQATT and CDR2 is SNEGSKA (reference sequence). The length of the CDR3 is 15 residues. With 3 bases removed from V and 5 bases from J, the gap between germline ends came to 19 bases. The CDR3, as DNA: TGCAGTGCTAGTAGGTCCGGCAGGGTAGGGACTGAAGCTTTCTTT. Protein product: CSASRSGRVGTEAFF.

The CDR3 region is CAGNRDSETQYF. The CDR3, as DNA: TGTGCCGGGAACCGGGACTCTGAGACCCAGTACTTC. The V gene is TRBV30, the J gene TRBJ2-5, with D possibly matching TRBD2 (6 bases). Trimming shortened V by 8 bases and J by 5 bases, and 15 bases separated the two germline ends. The CDR3 covers 12 residues. Germline assignment: CDR1 GTSNPN and CDR2 SVGIG (reference sequence).